These T cell receptor beta chains were read from a single sample in a study of blood T cell repertoires in COVID-19. Sequencing used immunoSEQ multiplex PCR; TCRdb keeps in-frame clones, though not all of them. The table has about 220,000 clones, about 80% seen once. Sequencing used peripheral blood. The receptors here all came from a woman aged 60-75 years with acute or convalescent COVID-19. CDR3s include the opening cysteine and the closing phenylalanine or tryptophan. The order of the fields is D gene, J gene, V gene, clone size, CDR3 protein, CDR3 DNA. D genes are given only for firm matches. Clone sizes are given selectively: once, few, many, or a class where the clone is expanded.

d_call: .; j_call: TRBJ1-1; v_call: TRBV30; clone_size: few; cdr3_aa: CAWSVTVNTEAFF; cdr3_nt: TGTGCCTGGAGTGTTACAGTGAACACTGAAGCTTTCTTT
d_call: .; j_call: TRBJ2-5; v_call: TRBV7-9; clone_size: .; cdr3_aa: CASSLALKGAGETQYF; cdr3_nt: TGTGCCAGCAGCTTAGCGCTAAAGGGAGCAGGAGAGACCCAGTACTTC
d_call: TRBD2; j_call: TRBJ2-1; v_call: TRBV19; clone_size: .; cdr3_aa: CASKGTIGNEQFF; cdr3_nt: TGTGCCAGTAAGGGGACTATTGGGAATGAGCAGTTCTTC
d_call: .; j_call: TRBJ1-3; v_call: TRBV5-1; clone_size: .; cdr3_aa: CASSPEAGTGNTIYF; cdr3_nt: TGCGCCAGCAGCCCCGAGGCCGGGACTGGAAACACCATATATTTT
d_call: .; j_call: TRBJ1-2; v_call: TRBV28; clone_size: .; cdr3_aa: CASSLRPTGIYGYTF; cdr3_nt: TGTGCCAGCAGTTTACGCCCAACAGGGATCTATGGCTACACCTTC
d_call: .; j_call: TRBJ1-2; v_call: TRBV29-1; clone_size: .; cdr3_aa: CSVVAGRGGYTF; cdr3_nt: TGCAGCGTTGTCGCAGGGAGGGGTGGCTACACCTTC
d_call: .; j_call: TRBJ1-4; v_call: TRBV19; clone_size: .; cdr3_aa: CASSATNEKLFF; cdr3_nt: TGTGCCAGTTCCGCAACTAATGAAAAACTGTTTTTT
d_call: TRBD1; j_call: TRBJ2-7; v_call: TRBV7-2; clone_size: once; cdr3_aa: CASSRTGEEQYF; cdr3_nt: TGTGCCAGCAGCCGGACAGGGGAAGAGCAGTACTTC
d_call: TRBD2; j_call: TRBJ2-1; v_call: TRBV9; clone_size: once; cdr3_aa: CASSERTSGDFRYNEQFF; cdr3_nt: TGTGCCAGCAGCGAGAGGACTAGCGGCGACTTTCGCTACAATGAGCAGTTCTTC
d_call: .; j_call: TRBJ1-6; v_call: TRBV6-5; clone_size: .; cdr3_aa: CASTPRSYNSPLHF; cdr3_nt: TGTGCCAGCACCCCGAGGAGTTATAATTCACCCCTCCACTTT
d_call: TRBD1; j_call: TRBJ2-2; v_call: TRBV3-1/TRBV3-2; clone_size: .; cdr3_aa: CASSLTDRGHGELFF; cdr3_nt: TGTGCCAGCAGCCTGACGGACAGGGGACACGGGGAGCTGTTTTTT
d_call: .; j_call: TRBJ1-1; v_call: TRBV12-3/TRBV12-4; clone_size: .; cdr3_aa: CASSLGLNTEAFF; cdr3_nt: TGTGCCAGCAGTTTAGGGCTGAACACTGAAGCTTTCTTT
d_call: .; j_call: TRBJ2-2; v_call: TRBV5-1; clone_size: .; cdr3_aa: CASSFEGGGELFF; cdr3_nt: TGCGCCAGCAGCTTTGAGGGCGGCGGGGAGCTGTTTTTT
d_call: TRBD1; j_call: TRBJ1-1; v_call: TRBV6-5; clone_size: once; cdr3_aa: CASSRTGGYTEAFF; cdr3_nt: TGTGCCAGCAGTAGGACAGGAGGGTACACTGAAGCTTTCTTT
d_call: TRBD1; j_call: TRBJ1-2; v_call: TRBV6-5; clone_size: .; cdr3_aa: CASSLQGTNYGYTF; cdr3_nt: TGTGCCAGCAGCCTACAGGGGACGAACTATGGCTACACCTTC
d_call: .; j_call: TRBJ1-2; v_call: TRBV7-3; clone_size: .; cdr3_aa: CASSQGVGANYGYTF; cdr3_nt: TGTGCCAGCAGCCAAGGGGTAGGAGCTAACTATGGCTACACCTTC
d_call: TRBD1; j_call: TRBJ1-1; v_call: TRBV5-6; clone_size: .; cdr3_aa: CASSRGTVNTEAFF; cdr3_nt: TGTGCCAGCAGCCGAGGGACAGTGAACACTGAAGCTTTCTTT
d_call: TRBD2; j_call: TRBJ2-5; v_call: TRBV4-2; clone_size: .; cdr3_aa: CASSQGTSGGVLGETQYF; cdr3_nt: TGTGCCAGCAGCCAAGGGACTAGCGGGGGGGTCCTGGGAGAGACCCAGTACTTC
d_call: .; j_call: TRBJ2-6; v_call: TRBV6-5; clone_size: .; cdr3_aa: CASSSGGSGANVLTF; cdr3_nt: TGTGCCAGCAGTTCCGGCGGGTCCGGGGCCAACGTCCTGACTTTC
d_call: .; j_call: TRBJ1-5; v_call: TRBV4-1; clone_size: .; cdr3_aa: CASSQVFGGPQHF; cdr3_nt: TGCGCCAGCAGCCAAGTCTTTGGCGGGCCCCAGCATTTT
d_call: .; j_call: TRBJ1-1; v_call: TRBV6-1; clone_size: .; cdr3_aa: CASSERGWGNTEAFF; cdr3_nt: TGTGCCAGCAGTGAACGAGGGTGGGGGAACACTGAAGCTTTCTTT
d_call: .; j_call: TRBJ1-2; v_call: TRBV3-1/TRBV3-2; clone_size: .; cdr3_aa: CASSPRDRKNYGYTF; cdr3_nt: TGTGCCAGCAGCCCCCGTGACAGGAAGAACTATGGCTACACCTTC
d_call: TRBD2; j_call: TRBJ2-1; v_call: TRBV25-1; clone_size: .; cdr3_aa: CASSDALTSGGYNEQFF; cdr3_nt: TGTGCCAGCAGTGATGCCCTTACTAGCGGGGGATACAATGAGCAGTTCTTC
d_call: .; j_call: TRBJ1-2; v_call: TRBV7-9; clone_size: .; cdr3_aa: CASSLMLSTTEYGYTF; cdr3_nt: TGTGCCAGCAGCTTAATGTTGTCGACTACCGAATATGGCTACACCTTC
d_call: TRBD1; j_call: TRBJ1-1; v_call: TRBV13; clone_size: .; cdr3_aa: CASSPRTGENTEAFF; cdr3_nt: TGTGCCAGCAGTCCACGGACAGGGGAGAACACTGAAGCTTTCTTT
d_call: .; j_call: TRBJ1-2; v_call: TRBV9; clone_size: .; cdr3_aa: CASSVDSGGKNYGYTF; cdr3_nt: TGTGCCAGCAGCGTAGATTCGGGGGGTAAAAACTATGGCTACACCTTC
d_call: .; j_call: TRBJ1-3; v_call: TRBV5-1; clone_size: .; cdr3_aa: CASSSGGSGNTIYF; cdr3_nt: TGCGCCAGCAGCTCCGGAGGATCTGGAAACACCATATATTTT